The 10 T cell receptor beta chains reported below all come from one sample, sequenced in a study of response to subunit inactivated influenza vaccine. Each CDR3 protein is one row after TCRdb ran MiXCR on the RT-PCR reads. The table includes about 780,000 distinct CDR3 sequences, less than 20% detected once. Source: PBMCs from blood, taken 4 to 6 days after vaccination. Receptors originate from a man aged 45 to 65 who received an inactivated influenza vaccine.

This clonotype was detected a few times. J is TRBJ2-2 and V is TRBV7-2, with a weak D call TRBD1 (5 bases). Germline CDR1 and CDR2: SGHTA and FQGNSA. The V gene lost 0 bases and the J gene lost 1 base, with 9 bases spanning the gap. This CDR3 contains 16 residues. CDR3 nucleotides: TGTGCCAGCAGCTTAGCGGACATTTTGAACACCGGGGAGCTGTTTTTT. This gives the protein CASSLADILNTGELFF.

The chain links TRBV29-1 to TRBJ2-3; weak D call: TRBD2 (5 bases). The CDR3 is 14 residues long. Germline V gene sequence: CDR1 SQVTM, CDR2 ANQGSEA. Deletions cut 4 bases from V and 1 base from J, with 12 bases between. The CDR3 protein is CSVAEGLRTDTQYF. In nucleotides, the CDR3 is TGCAGCGTTGCTGAGGGATTACGCACAGATACGCAGTATTTT.

The CDR3 sequence: CSAVPGGSTGELFF. DNA of the CDR3: TGCAGTGCCGTGCCCGGGGGGAGCACCGGGGAGCTGTTTTTT. V and J are TRBV20-1 and TRBJ2-2; 7 bases agree with TRBD2. This CDR3 spans 14 amino acids. The trim removed 6 bases at V and 4 bases at J, leaving 8 bases unmatched. The germline V gene has CDR1 DFQATT and CDR2 SNEGSKA (reference sequence).

This clonotype was recorded a few times. The chain links TRBV21-1 to TRBJ2-1. TRBV21-1 is deemed a pseudogene. This CDR3 contains 16 residues. The CDR3 bases are TGTGCCAGCAGCAAAGCAGAGATCCAATGGGACAATGAGCAGTTCTTC. Translated, it gives CASSKAEIQWDNEQFF.

The chain carries TRBV6-5 and TRBJ1-1, with a possible D match to TRBD1 (5 bases). The CDR3 covers 15 residues. V lost 1 base and J 1 base, leaving 10 bases between the germline ends. Germline assignment: CDR1 MNHEY and CDR2 SVGAGI. The CDR3 is CASSYLGRRNTEAFF. The CDR3 region has the DNA TGTGCCAGCAGTTACTTGGGACGGAGGAACACTGAAGCTTTCTTT.

The chain combines TRBV29-1 with TRBJ1-1, with D hard to call. CDR3 length: 14 amino acids. Germline V CDR1 and CDR2: SQVTM, ANQGSEA. The V gene lost 3 bases and the J gene lost 0 bases, with 11 bases spanning the gap. The CDR3: CSVEQGRLNTEAFF. DNA for the CDR3: TGCAGCGTTGAGCAAGGCCGGTTGAACACTGAAGCTTTCTTT.

This clonotype was detected a few times. The CDR3 nucleotides are TGTGCCAGCAGCCCTCTGGCGGGAGACTCCTACGAGCAGTACTTC. Translated: CASSPLAGDSYEQYF. The chain carries TRBV9 and TRBJ2-7, with TRBD2 matching over 7 bases. The trim removed 4 bases at V and 0 bases at J, leaving 7 bases unmatched. This CDR3 comprises 15 residues. Germline V lookup: CDR1 SGDLS, CDR2 YYNGEE.

The sample holds many counts of this clonotype. This sequence joins TRBV20-1 and TRBJ2-5; 10 bases match TRBD2. The CDR3 consists of 11 residues. From germline, CDR1 is DFQATT and CDR2 SNEGSKA (reference sequence). V lost 8 bases, J lost 4 bases, and 1 base stayed unmatched. The chain's CDR3 is CSLAGVETQYF. The CDR3 DNA reads TGCAGTCTAGCGGGGGTAGAGACCCAGTACTTC.

The CDR3 region is CASSQEILAGPYNEQFF. The CDR3, as DNA: TGCGCCAGCAGCCAAGAGATACTAGCGGGACCGTACAATGAGCAGTTCTTC. This chain connects TRBV4-3 to TRBJ2-1; 10 nucleotides line up with TRBD2. V trimming: 0 bases; J trimming: 4 bases; junction bases outside the gene matches: 6. The CDR3 contains 17 residues. The germline V gene encodes CDR1 LGHNA and CDR2 YSLEER.

This clonotype was counted only a few times. The chain joins TRBV11-2 to TRBJ2-6; possibly TRBD1 for D (6 bases). Per germline, CDR1 SGHAT and CDR2 FQNNGV. Trimming took off 4 bases at V and 0 bases at J, with 16 bases between the two ends. CDR3 length equals 18 residues. Here the CDR3 DNA reads TGTGCCAGCAGCTACCACAGGGTGGAATACTCTGGGGCCAACGTCCTGACTTTC. Translated: CASSYHRVEYSGANVLTF.